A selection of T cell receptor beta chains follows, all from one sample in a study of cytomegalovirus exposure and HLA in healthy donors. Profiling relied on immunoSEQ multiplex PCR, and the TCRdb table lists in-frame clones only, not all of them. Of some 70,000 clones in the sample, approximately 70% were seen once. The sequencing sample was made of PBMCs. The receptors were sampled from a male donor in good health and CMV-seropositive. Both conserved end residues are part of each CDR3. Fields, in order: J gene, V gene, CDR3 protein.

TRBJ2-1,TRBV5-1,CASSLYIRTSGGNEQFF
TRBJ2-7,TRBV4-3,CASSQSRLAGGEQYF
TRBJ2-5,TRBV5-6,CASSPMRGDQYF
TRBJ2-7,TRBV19,CASSLTHTGANEQYF
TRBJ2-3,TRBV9,CATSLAGGRTDTQYF
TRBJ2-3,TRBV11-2,CASSLIASVSTDTQYF
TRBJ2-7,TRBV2,CASNLVGTSGILGYEQYF
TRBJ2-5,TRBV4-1,CASSQDPGLAGGQETQYF
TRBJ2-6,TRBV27,CASSSGRSGANVLTF
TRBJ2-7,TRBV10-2,CASRWTRSYEQYF
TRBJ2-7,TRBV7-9,CASSHLSQGNYEQYF